This note documents a single T cell receptor beta chain sequence. Assay: immunoSEQ multiplex PCR; the TCRdb copy retains only in-frame clones and omits some. The sample yields 150,000 to 200,000 clones, approximately 80% seen once. V shed 3 bases, J shed 6 bases, and the junction held 4 bases outside the gene matches. The CDR3 length is 12 residues. Germline CDR1 SQVTM, CDR2 ANQGSEA. The data originate from a study of blood T cell repertoires in COVID-19. This TCR was sampled from a man over 45 who had recovered from COVID-19. Sequences were obtained from PBMCs or T cells enriched from blood (not recorded which). V usage is TRBV29-1 and J usage is TRBJ2-7, with 8 bases identical to TRBD1. For the CDR3, the DNA is TGCAGCGTTGAGGGAGGACAGGGCGAGCAGTACTTC. Its translation: CSVEGGQGEQYF.